The rows below give T cell receptor beta chains drawn from one sample of a study of T-cell reconstitution after alpha-beta-depleted transplantation in children. From the PCR reads, TCRdb called clonotypes with MiXCR, one entry per CDR3 protein. The table lists around 600,000 distinct CDR3 sequences, roughly a tenth of them singletons. Material: PBMCs from the stem cell graft donor, obtained from the stem cell graft. The receptors stem from a human donor who donated a stem cell graft to a child with acute myeloid leukemia. Each CDR3 is given with its conserved first and last residue. Fields, in order: D gene, clone size, J gene, V gene, CDR3 protein, CDR3 DNA. The D gene is left open where the match is weak. Size is stated for part of the rows, as once, few or many counts, or as a class when the clone is expanded.

D gene: TRBD2
clone size: NA
J gene: TRBJ2-3
V gene: TRBV6-1
CDR3 protein: CASSRVLAGRTDTQYF
CDR3 DNA: TGTGCCAGCAGTAGAGTATTAGCGGGACGCACAGATACGCAGTATTTT

D gene: TRBD1
clone size: many
J gene: TRBJ1-2
V gene: TRBV20-1
CDR3 protein: CSASPGGGGYGYTF
CDR3 DNA: TGCAGTGCTAGCCCAGGGGGCGGCGGGTATGGCTACACCTTC

D gene: NA
clone size: many
J gene: TRBJ2-7
V gene: TRBV5-1
CDR3 protein: CASSQTEGEQYF
CDR3 DNA: TGCGCCAGCAGCCAAACCGAGGGCGAGCAGTACTTC

D gene: NA
clone size: NA
J gene: TRBJ2-7
V gene: TRBV6-2/TRBV6-3
CDR3 protein: CASTKTFAGQSYEQYF
CDR3 DNA: TGTGCCAGCACTAAGACCTTCGCGGGACAGTCCTACGAGCAGTACTTC

D gene: NA
clone size: many
J gene: TRBJ1-5
V gene: TRBV7-6
CDR3 protein: CASSSTESNQPQHF
CDR3 DNA: TGTGCCAGCAGCTCAACAGAGAGCAATCAGCCCCAGCATTTT

D gene: NA
clone size: many
J gene: TRBJ2-5
V gene: TRBV29-1
CDR3 protein: CSVVQGSETQYF
CDR3 DNA: TGCAGCGTAGTACAGGGTTCCGAGACCCAGTACTTC

D gene: TRBD2
clone size: many
J gene: TRBJ2-1
V gene: TRBV6-2/TRBV6-3
CDR3 protein: CASSYSLRLAGEQFF
CDR3 DNA: TGTGCCAGCAGTTACTCGTTACGGCTAGCGGGTGAGCAGTTCTTC

D gene: NA
clone size: NA
J gene: TRBJ1-6
V gene: TRBV6-1
CDR3 protein: CASTERSGSPLHF
CDR3 DNA: TGTGCCAGCACCGAAAGGAGTGGTTCACCCCTCCACTTT

D gene: NA
clone size: many
J gene: TRBJ1-3
V gene: TRBV10-3
CDR3 protein: CAISDPTVSGNTIYF
CDR3 DNA: TGTGCCATCAGTGATCCCACAGTCTCTGGAAACACCATATATTTT

D gene: TRBD2
clone size: NA
J gene: TRBJ2-7
V gene: TRBV5-6
CDR3 protein: CASSLDGRLREQYF
CDR3 DNA: TGTGCCAGCAGCTTGGACGGGAGGTTGAGGGAGCAGTACTTC

D gene: NA
clone size: NA
J gene: TRBJ2-7
V gene: TRBV3-1
CDR3 protein: CASSQGQGIGLGEQYF
CDR3 DNA: TGTGCCAGCAGCCAAGGCCAGGGGATCGGGCTCGGGGAGCAGTACTTC

D gene: NA
clone size: NA
J gene: TRBJ1-2
V gene: TRBV29-1
CDR3 protein: CSVWVGSYTF
CDR3 DNA: TGCAGCGTTTGGGTGGGAAGCTACACCTTC

D gene: NA
clone size: NA
J gene: TRBJ2-1
V gene: TRBV7-9
CDR3 protein: CASSLISGYEQFF
CDR3 DNA: TGTGCCAGCAGCTTAATCAGTGGTTATGAGCAGTTCTTC

D gene: TRBD2
clone size: many
J gene: TRBJ2-7
V gene: TRBV20-1
CDR3 protein: CSAIGGSYEQYF
CDR3 DNA: TGCAGTGCGATCGGGGGGTCCTACGAGCAGTACTTC

D gene: NA
clone size: many
J gene: TRBJ2-1
V gene: TRBV20-1
CDR3 protein: CSARLPGGNEQFF
CDR3 DNA: TGCAGTGCTAGACTACCCGGGGGCAATGAGCAGTTCTTC

D gene: TRBD2
clone size: few
J gene: TRBJ2-5
V gene: TRBV29-1
CDR3 protein: CSVPSGQETQYF
CDR3 DNA: TGCAGCGTTCCTAGCGGCCAAGAGACCCAGTACTTC

D gene: NA
clone size: NA
J gene: TRBJ2-7
V gene: TRBV29-1
CDR3 protein: CSVAVRNSYEQYF
CDR3 DNA: TGCAGCGTTGCCGTGCGGAACTCCTACGAGCAGTACTTC

D gene: NA
clone size: many
J gene: TRBJ2-7
V gene: TRBV29-1
CDR3 protein: CSAGDPSSYEQYF
CDR3 DNA: TGCAGCGCTGGCGACCCTAGCTCCTACGAGCAGTACTTC

D gene: NA
clone size: NA
J gene: TRBJ2-1
V gene: TRBV20-1
CDR3 protein: CCAFGGGRPIIDNEQFF
CDR3 DNA: TGCTGTGCTTTTGGGGGCGGGAGACCCATTATAGACAATGAGCAGTTCTTC

D gene: TRBD1
clone size: NA
J gene: TRBJ2-7
V gene: TRBV30
CDR3 protein: CAWTKGGRPTYEQYF
CDR3 DNA: TGTGCCTGGACCAAAGGGGGCCGCCCCACCTACGAGCAGTACTTC

D gene: NA
clone size: NA
J gene: TRBJ1-4
V gene: TRBV10-3
CDR3 protein: CAISDPEGQNEKLFF
CDR3 DNA: TGTGCCATCAGTGACCCCGAAGGACAAAATGAAAAACTGTTTTTT

D gene: NA
clone size: NA
J gene: TRBJ2-5
V gene: TRBV9
CDR3 protein: CASSVGGWETQYF
CDR3 DNA: TGTGCCAGCAGCGTAGGGGGATGGGAGACCCAGTACTTC

D gene: NA
clone size: many
J gene: TRBJ2-1
V gene: TRBV21-1
CDR3 protein: CASTNYLAGVVDEQFF
CDR3 DNA: TGTGCCAGCACCAACTACCTAGCGGGAGTGGTAGATGAGCAGTTCTTC

D gene: TRBD1
clone size: NA
J gene: TRBJ1-4
V gene: TRBV7-9
CDR3 protein: CASSLKGQILGKLFF
CDR3 DNA: TGTGCCAGCAGCTTAAAGGGACAGATCCTTGGGAAACTGTTTTTT

D gene: TRBD2
clone size: many
J gene: TRBJ2-1
V gene: TRBV7-2
CDR3 protein: CASSPRLAGTYNEQFF
CDR3 DNA: TGTGCCAGCAGCCCTCGACTAGCGGGGACCTACAATGAGCAGTTCTTC

D gene: NA
clone size: many
J gene: TRBJ2-7
V gene: TRBV10-2
CDR3 protein: CASGETGTKSYEQYF
CDR3 DNA: TGCGCCAGCGGCGAAACCGGGACGAAATCCTACGAGCAGTACTTC

D gene: NA
clone size: many
J gene: TRBJ2-1
V gene: TRBV7-2
CDR3 protein: CASRTRNEQFF
CDR3 DNA: TGTGCCAGCAGGACTAGAAATGAGCAGTTCTTC

D gene: NA
clone size: many
J gene: TRBJ2-2
V gene: TRBV7-2
CDR3 protein: CASMLVPGELFF
CDR3 DNA: TGTGCCAGCATGCTCGTCCCCGGGGAGCTGTTTTTT

D gene: NA
clone size: many
J gene: TRBJ1-1
V gene: TRBV18
CDR3 protein: CASSPQGGGNTEAFF
CDR3 DNA: TGTGCCAGCTCACCACAAGGAGGGGGGAACACTGAAGCTTTCTTT

D gene: NA
clone size: many
J gene: TRBJ2-1
V gene: TRBV20-1
CDR3 protein: CSASSRLVSSYNEQFF
CDR3 DNA: TGCAGTGCTAGCTCCCGTCTAGTGAGCTCCTACAATGAGCAGTTCTTC

D gene: NA
clone size: few
J gene: TRBJ1-1
V gene: TRBV29-1
CDR3 protein: CSAVPLWDTEAFF
CDR3 DNA: TGCAGCGCCGTGCCCCTTTGGGACACTGAAGCTTTCTTT

D gene: NA
clone size: NA
J gene: TRBJ2-7
V gene: TRBV24-1
CDR3 protein: CATMDIDTYEQYF
CDR3 DNA: TGTGCCACCATGGACATCGATACCTACGAGCAGTACTTC